This T cell receptor beta chain was observed in a study of cytomegalovirus exposure and HLA in healthy donors (TCRdb year 2017). Describing the broader study: In an earlier analysis of 587 of the donors, about 260 Gb of sequence data and 120 million or so unique TCR beta sequences from 150 million to 200 million T cells were reported. Around 320 gigabases of sequencing data and tens of millions of unique TCR sequences were included in an early release covering roughly 600 HLA-typed donors. The genetic ancestry cluster associated with self-reported Caucasian donors included 81% of the roughly 400 genotyped donors. The aim of the study was to test whether cataloging public T cell receptors could identify signatures of past pathogen exposure. Using immunosequencing, the study profiled T cell repertoires from approximately 700 subjects and related those repertoires to cytomegalovirus serostatus. A separate validation cohort of approximately 120 different subjects was used in addition to the roughly 670-subject first cohort. To predict cytomegalovirus infection status, the study combined high-throughput TCR immunosequencing, statistical association of individual TCRs with disease status, and machine learning. In a later analysis, previously published TCR beta repertoires from about 670 donors were re-analyzed and high-resolution HLA genotyping was added so that TCR occurrence patterns could be studied. The later analysis used no new phenotypic data to find candidate immune exposures, relying instead on TCR beta sequences and their occurrence across donors. An earlier analysis of 587 of the donors used high-throughput TCR beta sequencing to judge whether each TCR beta V gene segment behaved as functional or pseudogenic. Donor age, sex, ethnicity and CMV serostatus were compiled alongside the repertoire data. A later genetic analysis took genome-wide SNP genotypes for about three fifths of the roughly 700 donors and used that subset as a discovery cohort. All discovery cohort repertoires had been generated on a single sequencing platform. Both class I and class II loci were covered by HLA typing, at four-digit resolution. The number of typed donors differed by locus: about 620-640 for A, B, C, DRB1 and DQB1; approximately 530 for DQA1; roughly 600 for DPA1; and approximately 450 for DPB1. Four to six DR-DQ haplotypes were handled as single units for association and clustering, since linkage in the cohort was strong. Among a few hundred genotyped donors of the cohort, an average of roughly 240,000 unique TCR beta nucleotide sequences were sequenced per donor, around 20% of them non-productive. General conclusions and limits of the study: A group of highly shared sequence variants was considered likely to be a technical artifact of the sequencing pipeline. In both the original and validation cohorts, the classifier was reported to diagnose cytomegalovirus status with high specificity and sensitivity. Strong co-occurrence of HLA alleles, especially DR and DQ, made assigning TCR associations to individual alleles difficult. A total of fewer than 200 TCR beta chains were listed by the study as associated with cytomegalovirus. The presence/absence analyses assumed that sequencing depth was roughly uniform across donors, and that assumption may not be true. Because HLA typing was missing for some donors at each locus, association tests included only the typed subset. The authors suggested that the approach could potentially be generalized to other disease states and immunological phenotypes. Compared with equally common non-associated chains, HLA-associated TCR beta chains in a later analysis were more clonally expanded and had lower generation probabilities. In an earlier analysis of fewer than 750 of the donors, most TCR beta V segments were observed in productive rearrangements about 87% or about 30% of the time, broadly matching IMGT annotations. An association between a missense DCLRE1C variant and V-gene and J-gene trimming of TCR beta chains was found in a later genetic analysis and replicated in an independent cohort. A few of the identified cytomegalovirus-associated TCR beta chains were confirmed in vitro to be specific for cytomegalovirus antigens. This cohort had only TCR beta chains sequenced, and the lack of alpha or paired-chain data limited which features could be detected. Across donors, most TCR sequences were observed very rarely, whereas some public TCRs were present in many individuals. At a false discovery rate of 0.05, a later analysis linked 16,000 or so TCR beta sequences to specific HLA alleles. Compared with the roughly 720-donor mean, donors in an Asian-associated ancestry cluster had fewer N-insertions in productive TCRs, according to a later genetic analysis. Several of the top co-occurrence clusters appeared to be linked to parvovirus B19, influenza, CMV and Epstein-Barr virus, according to a later analysis. The only immune exposure information available for the cohort was CMV serostatus. Some IMGT-functional V segments, including TRBV6-2 and TRBV6-3, could not be told apart with the 87-base-pair reads, so those segments were excluded. Linkage disequilibrium might explain the correlated functional status among segregating V segments, but an unknown experimental factor could not be excluded. In a later analysis, most CMV-associated TCR beta chains were found to appear HLA-restricted, with HLA associations seemingly driven largely by CMV exposure. According to a later analysis, TCR association rates differed among HLA loci, with DRB1 alleles showing the most associated TCRs and HLA-C alleles showing the fewest. The earlier analysis of about 600 of the donors excluded some 16 rarely observed V segments, including chromosome 9 orphons, because counts were too low. A further reported finding was that TCR beta sequences accurately predicted the HLA-A and HLA-B alleles for most subjects in the first cohort.

The cohort comprised 670 or so healthy bone marrow donors. All cohort members were sampled while nominally healthy, although unrecorded immune exposures were likely present. The donor tested CMV seronegative and was one of the 352 seronegative cohort members. A peripheral blood sample was collected from each donor, and TCR beta sequencing was performed on peripheral blood mononuclear cells. Genomic DNA was extracted from the blood cell samples with the Qiagen DNeasy Blood Extraction Kit. With regard to this clone: The antigen it binds to is not known. No qualities accompany the bases; no much larger clone lies one base away.

Clipping removes 5 bases from V and 4 bases from J, with 8 as the unmatched junction base count. CDR1 and CDR2 are drawn from the germline V gene: SGHDT, YYEEEE. The CDR3 runs 15 residues from the cysteine to the phenylalanine. The retained sequence is limited to the CDR3, 45 bases, with the frame set at the first base. Libraries were built with the immunoSEQ multiplex PCR assay. For the multiplex PCR, a mixture combining 60 forward primers for TCR Vbeta segments and 13 reverse primers for TCR Jbeta segments was used. Amplification of the CDR3 region of rearranged TCR beta genes was performed with a multiplex PCR assay on genomic DNA. The Illumina HiSeq System was used to sequence the amplified TCR beta libraries as 87-base-pair reads. The source study handled its data this way. A later analysis tallied about 77 million unique TCR beta chains across the 666 repertoires, and about 12 million of those chains were shared by two or more donors. Raw reads were error-corrected and collapsed into unique sequences by a nearest-neighbor algorithm in which closely related sequences were merged to remove PCR and sequencing errors. Alignment of CDR3 sequences to IMGT reference sequences was used to assign V, D and J gene segments. For a sequence to be retained, a match of at least six nucleotides to both a V gene segment and a J gene segment was required. A rearrangement was called productive if the CDR3 had no stop codons and remained in frame with V and J, and every other rearrangement was called non-productive. Following IMGT convention, CDR3 was defined as the stretch from the second conserved V-encoded cysteine up to the conserved J-encoded phenylalanine. Sequences without an unambiguous match to a single V gene segment were excluded from the earlier analysis of a few hundred of the donors. In an earlier analysis of 450 to 750 of the donors, a V segment was called functional when productive rearrangements were above 56.7%, and segregating when the standard deviation between donors exceeded 5%. A statistical classification framework was built to diagnose cytomegalovirus status from the catalog of TCR beta chain sequences. In a later analysis, TCR nucleotide sequences were compared against IMGT/GENE-DB human TR gene sequences so that V and J genes could be assigned. In a later analysis, CDR3 sequences and most-parsimonious VDJ recombination scenarios were assigned using the TCRdist pipeline. In a later analysis, each TCR beta chain was defined by its CDR3 amino acid sequence together with its V-gene family, and reads lacking a unique V-gene family were excluded. As a way to deal with suspected cross-contamination and a sequencing artifact, a later analysis dropped 450 to 600 nucleotide sequences that were highly shared and had low generation probability. In a later analysis, a clonal expansion index for each public chain was calculated from normalized within-repertoire ranks of inferred template counts. A later analysis computed generation probabilities with a VDJ recombination model fitted to out-of-frame rearrangements, and checked the results against IGoR. A later analysis scored TCR-TCR, TCR-HLA and TCR-CMV co-occurrence with hypergeometric tests, applying a repertoire-size bias correction to TCR pairs. A later analysis estimated false discovery rates by permuting HLA or CMV assignments 20 times. A later analysis grouped co-occurring TCRs with DBSCAN, adding TCRdist sequence similarity when clustering within HLA-allele-positive subsets. Co-occurrence clustering excluded repertoires with fewer than 30,000 or more than 120,000 public chains, plus five with anomalous nucleotide sharing. TCRdb's version of the immuneACCESS table is confined to in-frame rearrangements and falls short of the full clone set. An unresolved V gene accounts for under half of the shortfall where checked; the remainder is of unknown origin. V and J calls and clone size are given by that table; D and trimming were obtained from the DNA. The sample has 150,000 to 200,000 clones on record, approximately 84% of them singletons. The ten largest clonotypes hold 0.38% of the sample.

The sequencing sample was made of PBMCs. In this chain, TRBV5-6 is recombined with TRBJ2-5, with 10 bases in between that match TRBD2. This clonotype originated in a boy aged 2 to 10 in good health and CMV-seronegative. In nucleotide form, the sequence is TGTGCCAGCAGACTCCCGGGACTAGCGATAGAGACCCAGTACTTC. It translates to CASRLPGLAIETQYF.